These T cell receptor beta chains were read from a single sample in a study of T cell responses to AZD1222 COVID-19 vaccine. Method: immunoSEQ multiplex PCR; TCRdb's copy keeps in-frame clones and lacks some. Here the sample spans tens of thousands of clones, approximately 90% being singletons. The source was peripheral blood, collected 28 days after the second AZD1222 dose. All receptors come from an adult who received the AZD1222 COVID-19 vaccine. The CDR3 runs from the conserved cysteine through the conserved F or W. The order of the fields is D gene, V gene, J gene, clone size, CDR3 DNA, CDR3 protein. D genes are given only for firm matches. Some rows mark clone size as missing; the rest say once, few, many or name a class of expanded clone.

D: NA
V: TRBV9
J: TRBJ2-3
size: NA
DNA: TGTGCCAGCCCAAAGGGGGTCGAGTGGGAAGCAGATACGCAGTATTTT
CDR3: CASPKGVEWEADTQYF

D: NA
V: TRBV12-3/TRBV12-4
J: TRBJ2-1
size: NA
DNA: TGTGCCAGCAGTATCCACAGGTTTAGTGAGCAGTTCTTC
CDR3: CASSIHRFSEQFF

D: TRBD2
V: TRBV5-6
J: TRBJ2-6
size: NA
DNA: TGTGCCAGCCATGGGGAGGGGCGGGGGGCCAACGTCCTGACTTTC
CDR3: CASHGEGRGANVLTF

D: NA
V: TRBV5-1
J: TRBJ2-3
size: NA
DNA: TGCGCCAGCAGTTATAGCGTGCCAGATACGCAGTATTTT
CDR3: CASSYSVPDTQYF

D: NA
V: TRBV6-5
J: TRBJ1-3
size: NA
DNA: TGTGCCAGCAGTTACGCTACAGCCAGCGGAAACACCATATATTTT
CDR3: CASSYATASGNTIYF

D: TRBD2
V: TRBV27
J: TRBJ2-7
size: NA
DNA: TGTGCCAGCAGTTTACGCTTCGGGACAGGACATCGACTAGCGGGAGGTGGTCGTTACGAGCAGTACTTC
CDR3: CASSLRFGTGHRLAGGGRYEQYF

D: NA
V: TRBV5-1
J: TRBJ1-5
size: NA
DNA: TGCGCCAGCAGTCCAACAGGGACGGGTCAGCCCCAGCATTTT
CDR3: CASSPTGTGQPQHF

D: NA
V: TRBV5-1
J: TRBJ1-2
size: NA
DNA: TGCGCCAGCAGTGCTCGGACTAACTATGGCTACACCTTC
CDR3: CASSARTNYGYTF

D: NA
V: TRBV29-1
J: TRBJ1-1
size: NA
DNA: TGCAGCGTTGTGCGTCTGGGAGTAGACACTGAAGCTTTCTTT
CDR3: CSVVRLGVDTEAFF

D: TRBD1
V: TRBV5-4
J: TRBJ2-7
size: NA
DNA: TGTGCCAGCAGCTCCCGGGACAGCTCCTACGAGCAGTACTTC
CDR3: CASSSRDSSYEQYF

D: NA
V: TRBV29-1
J: TRBJ2-3
size: NA
DNA: TGCAGCGTGGAACAGGGTAGCACAGATACGCAGTATTTT
CDR3: CSVEQGSTDTQYF

D: NA
V: TRBV30
J: TRBJ1-1
size: once
DNA: TGTGCCTGGTCGACGACAGATCTGAACACTGAAGCTTTCTTT
CDR3: CAWSTTDLNTEAFF

D: NA
V: TRBV6-5
J: TRBJ1-5
size: NA
DNA: TGTGCCAGCAGTTCCCCCCGGACGGGAGGGCAGCCCCAGCATTTT
CDR3: CASSSPRTGGQPQHF

D: TRBD1
V: TRBV11-3
J: TRBJ1-2
size: NA
DNA: TGTGCCAGCAGCCATGGCGGGACAGGGACCTATGGCTACACCTTC
CDR3: CASSHGGTGTYGYTF

D: NA
V: TRBV2
J: TRBJ1-6
size: NA
DNA: TGTGCCAGCAGTGAAGCGCTTGGCAGCTCCTATAATTCACCCCTCCACTTT
CDR3: CASSEALGSSYNSPLHF

D: NA
V: TRBV6-5
J: TRBJ1-4
size: once
DNA: TGTGCCAGCAGTTACGGGCGCGCAACTAATGAAAAACTGTTTTTT
CDR3: CASSYGRATNEKLFF

D: TRBD1
V: TRBV10-3
J: TRBJ2-3
size: NA
DNA: TGTGCCATCAGTGAGTTTGGACAGGCAAGCACAGATACGCAGTATTTT
CDR3: CAISEFGQASTDTQYF

D: NA
V: TRBV4-3
J: TRBJ2-6
size: NA
DNA: TGCGCCAGCAGCCAAGCGACAGGCCGAAGCTCTGGGGCCAACGTCCTGACTTTC
CDR3: CASSQATGRSSGANVLTF

D: NA
V: TRBV6-6
J: TRBJ2-7
size: NA
DNA: TGTGCCAGCATCCCGCCCCGACGGCTAGCCTACGAGCAGTACTTC
CDR3: CASIPPRRLAYEQYF

D: NA
V: TRBV6-6
J: TRBJ2-2
size: NA
DNA: TGTGCCAGCAGATCAAAGAACACCGGGGAGCTGTTTTTT
CDR3: CASRSKNTGELFF

D: TRBD2
V: TRBV27
J: TRBJ2-7
size: NA
DNA: TGTGCCAGCAGCGCTTATAGCGGGAGTTACGAGCAGTACTTC
CDR3: CASSAYSGSYEQYF

D: NA
V: TRBV5-6
J: TRBJ2-7
size: NA
DNA: TGTGCCAGCAGCTTGGCCGTTAACTACGAGCAGTACTTC
CDR3: CASSLAVNYEQYF

D: NA
V: TRBV11-3
J: TRBJ2-5
size: NA
DNA: TGTGCCAGCAGCTTAGGGAGGAGCCAGGAGACCCAGTACTTC
CDR3: CASSLGRSQETQYF

D: TRBD2
V: TRBV7-2
J: TRBJ2-7
size: NA
DNA: TGTGCCAGCAGCTTTCTCACTAGCGGGAGTTACGAGCAGTACTTC
CDR3: CASSFLTSGSYEQYF

D: NA
V: TRBV7-2
J: TRBJ1-6
size: NA
DNA: TGTGCCAGCAGCACCCCGACTTCACCCCTCCACTTT
CDR3: CASSTPTSPLHF

D: NA
V: TRBV11-2
J: TRBJ1-2
size: few
DNA: TGTGCCAGCAGCTTAGGACAAATCTATGGCTACACCTTC
CDR3: CASSLGQIYGYTF

D: NA
V: TRBV28
J: TRBJ2-3
size: NA
DNA: TGTGCCAGCAGTGGAGGCAGGGGAGATACGCAGTATTTT
CDR3: CASSGGRGDTQYF

D: TRBD1
V: TRBV11-3
J: TRBJ1-2
size: once
DNA: TGTGCCAGCAGCTCGCCGGGACAGGCAAAGTTGGATGGCTACACCTTC
CDR3: CASSSPGQAKLDGYTF

D: NA
V: TRBV6-2/TRBV6-3
J: TRBJ2-7
size: NA
DNA: TGTGCCAGCAGTGGGGCAGCAACCTACGAGCAGTACTTC
CDR3: CASSGAATYEQYF

D: NA
V: TRBV2
J: TRBJ2-7
size: NA
DNA: TGTGCCAGCAGTGTTTACCAATACGAGCAGTACTTC
CDR3: CASSVYQYEQYF

D: NA
V: TRBV21-1
J: TRBJ2-7
size: NA
DNA: TGTGCCAGCAGCAAAGGGGTCAGCTACGAGCAGTACTTC
CDR3: CASSKGVSYEQYF

D: TRBD2
V: TRBV5-1
J: TRBJ2-1
size: NA
DNA: TGCGCCAGCAGCATACTAGCGTCAGGCTACAATGAGCAGTTCTTC
CDR3: CASSILASGYNEQFF

D: TRBD1
V: TRBV30
J: TRBJ1-6
size: NA
DNA: TGTGCCTGGACTCTGGGGGGGACAGAAGATAATTCACCCCTCCACTTT
CDR3: CAWTLGGTEDNSPLHF

D: NA
V: TRBV19
J: TRBJ1-2
size: NA
DNA: TGTGCCAGTAGTCCGAGGGACTCTGGCTACACCTTC
CDR3: CASSPRDSGYTF

D: TRBD1
V: TRBV6-2/TRBV6-3
J: TRBJ2-1
size: NA
DNA: TGTGCCAGCAGTTATTCGACAGGGTCCCATGAGCAGTTCTTC
CDR3: CASSYSTGSHEQFF

D: NA
V: TRBV6-5
J: TRBJ1-2
size: NA
DNA: TGTGCCAGCGTCGTGGACCGTAACTATGGCTACACCTTC
CDR3: CASVVDRNYGYTF

D: NA
V: TRBV6-5
J: TRBJ1-5
size: NA
DNA: TGTGCCAGCAGTATTCGACAGTATAGCAATCAGCCCCAGCATTTT
CDR3: CASSIRQYSNQPQHF